Following are 13 T cell receptor beta chains from one sample sequenced in a study of CD8 T cells in ankylosing spondylitis. TCRdb ran MiXCR on the 5' RACE reads and lists one entry per CDR3 protein. The table lists 230,000 or so distinct CDR3 sequences, 18% of them singletons. Sequencing was carried out using blood, either unsorted or a sorted T cell fraction (not recorded which). These receptors were taken from a male donor with ankylosing spondylitis or in good health (not recorded which).

The rearrangement joins TRBV9 to TRBJ2-2; weak D call: TRBD1 (5 bases). CDR3 length: 14 amino acids. Germline V gives CDR1 SGDLS, CDR2 YYNGEE. V gave up 0 bases and J gave up 5 bases, with 8 bases separating them. The CDR3: CASSVVSGTGELFF. The CDR3, as DNA: TGTGCCAGCAGCGTAGTATCAGGGACCGGGGAGCTGTTTTTT.

This clonotype came up many times. This rearrangement joins TRBV5-1 to TRBJ2-1, with 7 bases that match TRBD2. V lost 1 base and J lost 3; bases outside the gene matches: 7. From germline, CDR1 is SGHRS and CDR2 YFSETQ. There are 16 residues in the CDR3. In DNA form, the CDR3 reads TGCGCCAGCAGCTTGAGGGGCGGGGGTAACTACAATGAGCAGTTCTTC. It translates to CASSLRGGGNYNEQFF.

The J gene is TRBJ2-7, the V gene TRBV4-1; 10 nucleotides line up with TRBD2. V shed 4 bases, J shed 6 bases, and the junction held 12 bases outside the gene matches. This CDR3 region has 16 residues. Germline V gives CDR1 MGHRA, CDR2 YSYEKL. The CDR3 DNA reads as TGCGCCAGCAGCCCCCCCGGCGGGCTAGCGGGAGTCGAGCAGTACTTC. Protein: CASSPPGGLAGVEQYF.

This chain connects TRBV29-1 to TRBJ2-3; D remains unclear. Germline lookup yields CDR1 SQVTM and CDR2 ANQGSEA. The CDR3 consists of 13 residues. V dropped 3 bases and J dropped 0 bases, with 7 bases sitting between them. CDR3 sequence: CSVDWSSTDTQYF. The CDR3 DNA sequence: TGCAGCGTTGATTGGAGCAGCACAGATACGCAGTATTTT.

There are a few counts of this clonotype. The rearrangement uses TRBV5-1 and TRBJ2-1; 7 bases line up with TRBD2. Looked up from germline, CDR1 is SGHRS and CDR2 is YFSETQ. The length of the CDR3 is 14 residues. V lost 3 bases, J lost 1 base, and 1 base stayed unmatched. CDR3 loop: CASSWGGSYNEQFF. The CDR3 region has the DNA TGCGCCAGCAGCTGGGGAGGGTCCTACAATGAGCAGTTCTTC.

The CDR3 nucleotides read TGCGCCAGCAGCCAACCGACTAGCGGGAGGGCAAGCGGGGAGCTGTTTTTT. Amino acids: CASSQPTSGRASGELFF. The chain is built from TRBV4-1 and TRBJ2-2, with TRBD2 matching over 14 bases. This CDR3 region has 17 residues. J lost 7 bases, V lost 2 bases, and 6 bases had no gene match. The germline V gene encodes CDR1 MGHRA and CDR2 YSYEKL.

A few counts support this clonotype. The chain has TRBV6-5 and TRBJ2-5; a weak D match, TRBD1 (5 bases). V lost 0 bases to trimming and J lost 7 bases, with 12 bases between them. Germline CDR1 reads MNHEY; CDR2 reads SVGAGI. The CDR3 contains 14 residues. The chain's CDR3 is CASSYSQGDGTQYF. The CDR3 nucleotides are TGTGCCAGCAGTTACTCGCAGGGCGACGGGACCCAGTACTTC.

The chain carries TRBV3-1 and TRBJ2-1, with a possible D match to TRBD2 (5 bases). The CDR3 covers 14 residues. Trimming took off 5 bases at V and 8 bases at J, with 16 bases between the two ends. CDR1 is LGHDT and CDR2 is YNNKEL in the germline V gene (reference sequence). CDR3 sequence (DNA): TGTGCCAGCAGCTTCAGGCCCTTGAGGGATGAGCAGTTCTTC. Translating gives CASSFRPLRDEQFF.

This clonotype occurred many times. The V gene is TRBV4-3, the J gene TRBJ2-1; tentatively, D is TRBD2 (5 bases). CDR1 is LGHNA and CDR2 is YSLEER in the germline V gene. The CDR3 is 16 residues long. V shed 0 bases and J shed 7 bases, with 16 bases lying between them. This CDR3 reads CASSQDLTSNKNEQFF. DNA for the CDR3: TGCGCCAGCAGCCAAGATTTAACTAGTAATAAGAATGAGCAGTTCTTC.

This clonotype was seen just once. The J gene is TRBJ1-1, the V gene TRBV5-1; possible D gene TRBD1, 5 bases. V shed 2 bases and J shed 0 bases, with 20 bases lying between them. The CDR3 runs 18 residues. Germline CDR1 SGHRS, CDR2 YFSETQ. The DNA for the CDR3 is TGCGCCAGCAGCTTTTGGCTGACAGAGGGGATTATGAACACTGAAGCTTTCTTT. This sequence encodes CASSFWLTEGIMNTEAFF.

This clonotype was picked up a small number of times. The chain recombines TRBV24-1 with TRBJ1-2; 7 bases align to TRBD1. V dropped 4 bases and J dropped 4; count of bases not matched to a gene: 5. Germline V gene lookup returns CDR1 KGHDR and CDR2 SFDVKD. The length of the CDR3 is 14 residues. CDR3 DNA sequence: TGTGCCACCAGTGAGGCGGGACAGCCCTATGGCTACACCTTC. This sequence encodes CATSEAGQPYGYTF.

CDR3 loop: CATSVSREGDEQFF. The CDR3 DNA is TGTGCCACCAGTGTTTCCAGGGAAGGCGATGAGCAGTTCTTC. This chain uses TRBV24-1 with TRBJ2-1, with D possibly TRBD1 on 5 matching bases. The germline CDR1 and CDR2 sequences are KGHDR and SFDVKD. The CDR3 has 14 amino acids. V lost 5 bases and J 8 bases, leaving 15 bases between the germline ends.

This clonotype was observed a handful of times. This rearrangement joins TRBV6-1 to TRBJ1-3; tentative D call: TRBD1 (5 bases). This CDR3 is 15 amino acids long. The V gene lost 5 bases and the J gene lost 7 bases, with 18 bases spanning the gap. The germline gives CDR1 MNHNS, CDR2 SASEGT. Written as DNA, the CDR3 is TGTGCCAGCAGTCCCAACGGGGACCTGGACAACACCATATATTTT. It is translated as CASSPNGDLDNTIYF.